The rows below give T cell receptor beta chains drawn from one sample of a study of monozygotic twins with inflammatory bowel disease. For each CDR3 protein, TCRdb gives one entry from its re-call of the 5' RACE reads, without DNA. The sample table sets out approximately 110,000 distinct CDR3 sequences. The sequenced sample consisted of blood. The receptors originated from a human donor with ulcerative colitis or Crohn's disease, or a healthy co-twin of an affected twin (not recorded which). CDR3s include the opening cysteine and the closing phenylalanine or tryptophan.

v_gene: TRBV4-2
j_gene: TRBJ2-7
CDR3aa: CASSQDLVAGGPHEQYF

v_gene: TRBV12-3/TRBV12-4
j_gene: TRBJ2-5
CDR3aa: CASGLAGQETQYF

v_gene: TRBV5-1
j_gene: TRBJ2-7
CDR3aa: CASSLGLWDSNYEQYF

v_gene: TRBV7-2
j_gene: TRBJ1-3
CDR3aa: CASSFTGFSGNTIYF

v_gene: TRBV20-1
j_gene: TRBJ2-1
CDR3aa: CSARLAGSYNEQFF

v_gene: TRBV3-1
j_gene: TRBJ2-2
CDR3aa: CASSRGEGTGELFF

v_gene: TRBV19
j_gene: TRBJ2-1
CDR3aa: CASSPRAGGPWGYNEQFF

v_gene: TRBV7-3
j_gene: TRBJ2-5
CDR3aa: CASSPDGTRRGETQYF

v_gene: TRBV5-6
j_gene: TRBJ2-7
CDR3aa: CASSLVGFYEQYF

v_gene: TRBV5-1
j_gene: TRBJ1-2
CDR3aa: CASSFEGESYTF

v_gene: TRBV4-3
j_gene: TRBJ1-2
CDR3aa: CASSQDYPGLNGYTF

v_gene: TRBV6-5
j_gene: TRBJ2-7
CDR3aa: CASSGGWNEQYF

v_gene: TRBV7-9
j_gene: TRBJ2-3
CDR3aa: CASSRDISTDTQYF

v_gene: TRBV29-1
j_gene: TRBJ2-1
CDR3aa: CSVDSRGGSGEQFF

v_gene: TRBV3-1
j_gene: TRBJ1-4
CDR3aa: CASSPTRAANEKLFF

v_gene: TRBV24-1
j_gene: TRBJ2-1
CDR3aa: CATSDGEVYNEQFF

v_gene: TRBV5-6
j_gene: TRBJ1-5
CDR3aa: CASSYAGSNQPQHF

v_gene: TRBV7-9
j_gene: TRBJ2-5
CDR3aa: CASSLDGTGVSRETQYF

v_gene: TRBV5-1
j_gene: TRBJ2-1
CDR3aa: CASSLRVAEYNEQFF

v_gene: TRBV5-4
j_gene: TRBJ2-7
CDR3aa: CASSFTGSPSWEQYF

v_gene: TRBV5-1
j_gene: TRBJ2-7
CDR3aa: CASRPLAGNSYEQYF

v_gene: TRBV5-6
j_gene: TRBJ1-1
CDR3aa: CASGFLETGEAFF

v_gene: TRBV7-2
j_gene: TRBJ2-5
CDR3aa: CASSPSRQETQYF

v_gene: TRBV6-2/TRBV6-3
j_gene: TRBJ2-7
CDR3aa: CASSLAGVRSYEQYF

v_gene: TRBV7-2
j_gene: TRBJ1-5
CDR3aa: CASSSTGGWQPQHF

v_gene: TRBV7-2
j_gene: TRBJ2-3
CDR3aa: CASSLATGQGISTDTQYF

v_gene: TRBV9
j_gene: TRBJ1-2
CDR3aa: CASSETTGNYGYTF

v_gene: TRBV5-5
j_gene: TRBJ2-7
CDR3aa: CASSPSWGSGYEQYF

v_gene: TRBV12-3/TRBV12-4
j_gene: TRBJ1-5
CDR3aa: CASSLGSRGGSNQPQHF

v_gene: TRBV4-2
j_gene: TRBJ2-7
CDR3aa: CASSQDDAYYEQYF

v_gene: TRBV7-9
j_gene: TRBJ2-2
CDR3aa: CASNPGRTNTGELFF

v_gene: TRBV12-3/TRBV12-4
j_gene: TRBJ1-2
CDR3aa: CASSLWAGKGYTF

v_gene: TRBV29-1
j_gene: TRBJ2-7
CDR3aa: CSVESVGGGPSEQYF

v_gene: TRBV9
j_gene: TRBJ2-1
CDR3aa: CASSTRQGVLSNEQFF

v_gene: TRBV2
j_gene: TRBJ2-1
CDR3aa: CASSFYGSGAYNEQFF

v_gene: TRBV6-5
j_gene: TRBJ1-3
CDR3aa: CASSSGGWGGNTIYF

v_gene: TRBV5-6
j_gene: TRBJ2-7
CDR3aa: CASSWGTAIYEQYF

v_gene: TRBV20-1
j_gene: TRBJ2-2
CDR3aa: CSARVRLGQGMTGELFF

v_gene: TRBV4-2
j_gene: TRBJ1-4
CDR3aa: CASSLSGTTNEKLFF

v_gene: TRBV9
j_gene: TRBJ1-2
CDR3aa: CASSVLGSGGTYGYTF

v_gene: TRBV5-1
j_gene: TRBJ1-4
CDR3aa: CASREGATNEKLFF

v_gene: TRBV9
j_gene: TRBJ2-5
CDR3aa: CASSVETSAGETQYF

v_gene: TRBV20-1
j_gene: TRBJ2-1
CDR3aa: CSARLTGLAGGTEQFF

v_gene: TRBV7-2
j_gene: TRBJ2-1
CDR3aa: CSSSLDVGTGPNEQFF

v_gene: TRBV5-5
j_gene: TRBJ1-2
CDR3aa: CASRPTGGLNYGYTF

v_gene: TRBV12-3/TRBV12-4
j_gene: TRBJ1-1
CDR3aa: CASSEQGGNTEAFF

v_gene: TRBV7-8
j_gene: TRBJ2-1
CDR3aa: CASSRDSQSYNEQFF

v_gene: TRBV7-2
j_gene: TRBJ1-5
CDR3aa: CASSLGPNGLAPQHF

v_gene: TRBV12-3/TRBV12-4
j_gene: TRBJ2-3
CDR3aa: CASSPPATQDTQYF

v_gene: TRBV27
j_gene: TRBJ1-2
CDR3aa: CASRLAGGGTYGYTF

v_gene: TRBV14
j_gene: TRBJ1-2
CDR3aa: CASSPDRVYGYTF

v_gene: TRBV19
j_gene: TRBJ2-1
CDR3aa: CASSLSGTSGTEQFF

v_gene: TRBV5-1
j_gene: TRBJ1-4
CDR3aa: CASSWDRGRGEKLFF